One sample yielded the 5 T cell receptor beta chains listed below, sequenced in a study of T cell responses to AZD1222 COVID-19 vaccine (dated by TCRdb to the early 2020s). Library preparation employed the immunoSEQ multiplex PCR assay. Imported from immuneACCESS, the table was reduced by TCRdb to in-frame sequences with V and J called. These copies leave out some clones; in studies compared against another copy, an unresolved V gene accounts for under half, and the cause of the remainder is not known. This sample lists around 170,000 clones; around 88% were detected once. The ten largest clones take up around a tenth of the sample. What the time point label conveys for this sample: about 28 days (+/-7) after the second vaccine dose. Sample: peripheral blood, taken 28 days after the second AZD1222 dose. Receptor source: an adult who received the AZD1222 COVID-19 vaccine.

This chain joins TRBV27 and TRBJ2-3; 12 positions match TRBD2. Germline CDR1 is MNHEY and CDR2 is SMNVEV (reference sequence). The CDR3 is made up of 16 amino acids. The V gene end was trimmed by 2 bases and the J gene end by 8 bases; junction bases not matched to a gene: 8. The CDR3 is CASSLGLAGGKGTQYF. CDR3 in DNA: TGTGCCAGCAGTTTAGGCCTAGCGGGGGGGAAGGGTACGCAGTATTTT.

This sequence joins TRBV19 and TRBJ1-1, with a weak D call TRBD1 (5 bases). Deletions cut 4 bases from V and 4 bases from J, with 13 bases between. The CDR3 extends over 14 amino acids. Germline lookup yields CDR1 LNHDA and CDR2 SQIVND (reference sequence). CDR3 in amino acids: CASSRNPGGTEAFF. In nucleotides, the CDR3 is TGTGCCAGTAGTAGAAACCCCGGGGGCACTGAAGCTTTCTTT.

The V and J genes are TRBV5-1 and TRBJ2-3; 10 bases agree with TRBD2. This CDR3 is built from 15 residues. Germline lookup yields CDR1 SGHRS and CDR2 YFSETQ. V lost 3 bases, J lost 6 bases, and 7 bases stayed unmatched. The chain's CDR3 is CASSSTSGALDTQYF. The CDR3 DNA is TGCGCCAGCAGCTCAACTAGCGGGGCCTTGGATACGCAGTATTTT. Combining the CDR3 with reference TRBV5-1 and TRBJ2-3 gives the whole variable domain KAGVTQTPRYLIKTRGQQVTLSCSPISGHRSVSWYQQTPGQGLQFLFEYFSETQRNKGNFPGRFSGRQFSNSRSEMNVSTLELGDSALYLCASSSTSGALDTQYFGPGTRLTVL.

The chain carries TRBV24-1 and TRBJ2-3; D tentatively reads TRBD1 or TRBD2 (5 bases each). Trimming took 3 bases from V and 6 from J, leaving 12 bases between them. The CDR3 contains 14 residues. CDR1 is KGHDR and CDR2 is SFDVKD in the germline V gene. The CDR3 is CATSDAGAGDTQYF. The CDR3 coding sequence is TGTGCCACCAGTGATGCCGGGGCCGGGGATACGCAGTATTTT.

This sequence joins TRBV29-1 and TRBJ2-7; D call uncertain. Deletions cut 4 bases from V and 1 base from J, with 8 bases between. The CDR3 spans 12 residues. Germline-derived CDR1 and CDR2 are SQVTM and ANQGSEA. The CDR3 DNA sequence: TGCAGCGTTGGAGACTGGTCCTACGAGCAGTACTTC. This translates into CSVGDWSYEQYF.